This T cell receptor (beta chain) was sequenced for a study of blood T cell repertoires in COVID-19 (TCRdb year 2020). At the level of the whole study: Samples covering the acute and convalescent phases of COVID-19 were provided by collaborators in the United States, Italy and Spain. The material from the prospective study consisted of cDNA or gDNA derived from T cells, B-cell-depleted T cells, or PBMCs. Subjects who had been exposed to COVID-19, were actively infected with it, or had recovered from it provided the deeply sampled blood TCRbeta repertoires that made up the dataset. A freely available public database, intended as a resource for researchers studying the immune response to SARS-CoV-2, is where the repertoires were released. Samples were obtained from the ongoing ImmuneRACE study (first 160 participants) and from about 1,300 subjects provided by 6 global collaborators. A de-identified subject ID, COVID-19 status, age in years and sex were almost always included in the sample metadata. Where available, HLA class I and class II types were taken from metadata supplied by the sample provider and were not determined by assay-based typing.

What the study reported, not specific to this receptor: The quantity of clinical and demographic metadata differed by source and by participant and was supplied without curation.

The CDR3 runs 14 amino acids, cysteine and phenylalanine included. Only CDR3 DNA remains: 42 bases, in frame from the first base. The germline V and J ends show losses of 1 base and 7 bases respectively, and no gene match explains 3 bases of the junction. CDR1 and CDR2 are drawn from the germline V gene: MGHRA, YSYEKL. Samples from volunteer blood donors who had recovered from COVID-19 were contributed by a second Seattle source. Whole blood was collected in K2EDTA tubes by collaborating institutions according to the institutions' own protocols. For TCRbeta analysis, collaborator samples were shipped as frozen whole blood, as isolated PBMCs, or as DNA extracted from either sample type. TCRbeta CDR3 regions were amplified from genomic DNA using the immunoSEQ Assay, a bias-controlled multiplex PCR. The authors' analysis ran thus. Within the assay, amplification of reference gene primers was used to estimate how many nucleated cells each sample contained. To quantify the absolute abundance of each unique TCRbeta CDR3 rearrangement, sequence reads were collapsed and filtered. For each sample, productive Simpson clonality was calculated as the square root of Simpson's diversity index across productive rearrangements. TCRdb's version of the immuneACCESS table is confined to in-frame rearrangements and falls short of the full clone set. An unresolved V gene accounts for under half of the shortfall where checked; the remainder is of unknown origin. V and J calls and clone size are given by that table; D and trimming were obtained from the DNA. For this sample there are over 250,000 clones; roughly 86% appear just once. The top ten constitute around a tenth of the sample.

Turning to this clone: The antigen this receptor binds is unknown. No base-level quality is on record; no much larger clone is a single base apart.

Source material: peripheral blood. The chain uses TRBV4-1 and TRBJ2-1, and 8 junctional nucleotides match TRBD2. This sequence originates from a man between 40 and 49 years old who had recovered from COVID-19. The nucleotide sequence reads as follows: TGCGCCAGCAGCCAAGGCGCTAGCGGGAATGAGCAGTTCTTC. Translated, this gives CASSQGASGNEQFF.